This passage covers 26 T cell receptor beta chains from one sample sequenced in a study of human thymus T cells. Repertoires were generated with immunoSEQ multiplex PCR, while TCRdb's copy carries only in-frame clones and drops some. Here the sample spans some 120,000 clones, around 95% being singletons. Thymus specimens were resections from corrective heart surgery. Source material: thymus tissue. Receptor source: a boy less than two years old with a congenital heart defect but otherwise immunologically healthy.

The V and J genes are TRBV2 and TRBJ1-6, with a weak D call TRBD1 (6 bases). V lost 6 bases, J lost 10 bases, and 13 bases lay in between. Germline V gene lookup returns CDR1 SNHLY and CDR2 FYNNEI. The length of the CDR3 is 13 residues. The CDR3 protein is CASSWGGGSPLHF. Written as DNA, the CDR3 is TGTGCCAGCAGCTGGGGGGGCGGCTCACCCCTCCACTTT.

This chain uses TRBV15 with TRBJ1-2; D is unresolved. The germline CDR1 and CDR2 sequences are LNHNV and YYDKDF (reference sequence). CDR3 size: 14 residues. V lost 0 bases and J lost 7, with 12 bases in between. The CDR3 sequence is CATSRDGQSLGYTF. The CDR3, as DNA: TGTGCCACCAGCAGAGATGGGCAGAGCCTTGGCTACACCTTC. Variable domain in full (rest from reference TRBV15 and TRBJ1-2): DAMVIQNPRYQVTQFGKPVTLSCSQTLNHNVMYWYQQKSSQAPKLLFHYYDKDFNNEADTPDNFQSRRPNTSFCFLDIRSPGLGDTAMYLCATSRDGQSLGYTFGSGTRLTVV.

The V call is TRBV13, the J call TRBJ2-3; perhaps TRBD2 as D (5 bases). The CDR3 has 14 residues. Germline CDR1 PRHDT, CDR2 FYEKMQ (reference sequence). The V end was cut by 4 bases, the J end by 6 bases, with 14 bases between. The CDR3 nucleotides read TGTGCCAGCAGCTCCCGGACTGCCTCGGATACGCAGTATTTT. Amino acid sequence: CASSSRTASDTQYF.

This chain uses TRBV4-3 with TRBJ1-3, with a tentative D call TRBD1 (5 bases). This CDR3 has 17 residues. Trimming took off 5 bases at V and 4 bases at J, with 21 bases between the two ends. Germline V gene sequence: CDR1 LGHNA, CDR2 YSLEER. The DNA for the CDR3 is TGCGCCAGCAGCGCGCGGATCGGAGGGGTGCTCGGAAACACCATATATTTT. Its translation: CASSARIGGVLGNTIYF.

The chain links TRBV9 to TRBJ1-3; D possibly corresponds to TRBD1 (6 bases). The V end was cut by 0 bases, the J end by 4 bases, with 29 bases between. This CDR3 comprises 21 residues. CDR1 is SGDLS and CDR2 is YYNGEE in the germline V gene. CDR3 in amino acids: CASSVGGGTRHDPPSGNTIYF. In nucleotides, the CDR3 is TGTGCCAGCAGCGTAGGAGGTGGGACACGGCACGACCCACCGTCCGGAAACACCATATATTTT.

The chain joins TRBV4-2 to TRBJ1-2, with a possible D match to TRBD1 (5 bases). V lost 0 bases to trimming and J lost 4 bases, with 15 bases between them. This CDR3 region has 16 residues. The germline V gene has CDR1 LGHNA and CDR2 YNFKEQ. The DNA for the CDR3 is TGTGCCAGCAGCCAAGAACTAACAGGCAAGCCCTATGGCTACACCTTC. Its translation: CASSQELTGKPYGYTF.

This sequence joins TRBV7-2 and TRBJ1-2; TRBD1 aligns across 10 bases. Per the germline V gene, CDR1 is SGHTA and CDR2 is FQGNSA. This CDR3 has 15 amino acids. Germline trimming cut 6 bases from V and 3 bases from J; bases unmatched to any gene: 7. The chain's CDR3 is CASRSWGQGYYGYTF. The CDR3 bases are TGTGCCAGCAGATCGTGGGGACAGGGGTACTATGGCTACACCTTC.

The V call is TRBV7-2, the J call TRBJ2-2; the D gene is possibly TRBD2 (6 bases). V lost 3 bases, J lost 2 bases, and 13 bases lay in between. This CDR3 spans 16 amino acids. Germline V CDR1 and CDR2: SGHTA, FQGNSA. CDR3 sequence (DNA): TGTGCCAGCAGCTTGTCCACTAGCCTTAACACCGGGGAGCTGTTTTTT. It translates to CASSLSTSLNTGELFF.

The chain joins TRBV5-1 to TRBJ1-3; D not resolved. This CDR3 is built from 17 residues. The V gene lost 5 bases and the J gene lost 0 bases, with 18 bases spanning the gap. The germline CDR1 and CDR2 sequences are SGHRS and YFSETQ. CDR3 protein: CASRFSTPGISGNTIYF. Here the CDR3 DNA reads TGCGCCAGCAGGTTCTCCACGCCAGGAATCTCTGGAAACACCATATATTTT.

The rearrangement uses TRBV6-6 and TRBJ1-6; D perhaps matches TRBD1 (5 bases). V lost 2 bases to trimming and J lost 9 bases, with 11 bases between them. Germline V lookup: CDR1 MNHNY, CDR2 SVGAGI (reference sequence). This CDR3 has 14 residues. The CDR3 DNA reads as TGTGCCAGCAGTTACCGGGGGAGCGGTTCACCCCTCCACTTT. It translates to CASSYRGSGSPLHF.

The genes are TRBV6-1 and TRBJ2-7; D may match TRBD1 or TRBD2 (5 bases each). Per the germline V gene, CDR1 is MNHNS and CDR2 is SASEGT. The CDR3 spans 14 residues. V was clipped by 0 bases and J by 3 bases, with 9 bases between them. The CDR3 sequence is CASSEAPGSYEQYF. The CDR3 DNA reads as TGTGCCAGCAGTGAAGCCCCAGGGAGCTACGAGCAGTACTTC.

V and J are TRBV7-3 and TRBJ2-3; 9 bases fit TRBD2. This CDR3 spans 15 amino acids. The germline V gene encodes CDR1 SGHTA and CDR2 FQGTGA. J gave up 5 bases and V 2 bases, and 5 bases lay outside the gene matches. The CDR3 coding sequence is TGTGCCAGCAGCTTAGGCGGGGGGGCCTTAGATACGCAGTATTTT. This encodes CASSLGGGALDTQYF. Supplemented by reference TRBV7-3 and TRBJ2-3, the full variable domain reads GAGVSQTPSNKVTEKGKYVELRCDPISGHTALYWYRQSLGQGPEFLIYFQGTGAADDSGLPNDRFFAVRPEGSVSTLKIQRTERGDSAVYLCASSLGGGALDTQYFGPGTRLTVL.

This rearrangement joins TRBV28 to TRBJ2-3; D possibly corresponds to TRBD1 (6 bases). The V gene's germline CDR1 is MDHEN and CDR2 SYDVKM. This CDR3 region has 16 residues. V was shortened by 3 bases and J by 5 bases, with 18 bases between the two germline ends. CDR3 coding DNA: TGTGCCAGCAGTTTGGGACATCCCTGTAATAGAGATACGCAGTATTTT. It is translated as CASSLGHPCNRDTQYF.

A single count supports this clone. CDR3 region: CATAQTDPDPSPLHF. Here the CDR3 DNA reads TGTGCTACCGCCCAGACCGACCCCGACCCTTCACCCCTCCACTTT. J is TRBJ1-6 and V is TRBV6-5; no reliable D call. This CDR3 spans 15 amino acids. The germline CDR1 and CDR2 sequences are MNHEY and SVGAGI.

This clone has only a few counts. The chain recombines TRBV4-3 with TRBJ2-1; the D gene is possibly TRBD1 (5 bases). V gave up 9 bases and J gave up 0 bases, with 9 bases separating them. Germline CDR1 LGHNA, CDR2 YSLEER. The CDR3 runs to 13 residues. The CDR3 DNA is TGCGCCAGAAACAGGAGCTCCTACAATGAGCAGTTCTTC. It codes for CARNRSSYNEQFF.

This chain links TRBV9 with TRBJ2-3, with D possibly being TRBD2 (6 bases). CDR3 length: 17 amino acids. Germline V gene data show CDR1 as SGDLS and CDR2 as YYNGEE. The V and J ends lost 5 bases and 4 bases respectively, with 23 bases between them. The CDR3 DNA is TGTGCCAGCAGTGGTCTGGCGGGGCCTTCCGCTGCAGATACGCAGTATTTT. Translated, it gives CASSGLAGPSAADTQYF. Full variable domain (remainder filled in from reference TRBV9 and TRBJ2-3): DSGVTQTPKHLITATGQRVTLRCSPRSGDLSVYWYQQSLDQGLQFLIQYYNGEERAKGNILERFSAQQFPDLHSELNLSSLELGDSALYFCASSGLAGPSAADTQYFGPGTRLTVL.

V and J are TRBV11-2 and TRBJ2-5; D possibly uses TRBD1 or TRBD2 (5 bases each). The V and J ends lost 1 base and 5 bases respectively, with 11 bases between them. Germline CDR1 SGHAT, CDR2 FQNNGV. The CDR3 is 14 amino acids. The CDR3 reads CASSLGIWGETQYF. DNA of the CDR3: TGTGCCAGCAGCTTAGGGATCTGGGGGGAGACCCAGTACTTC.

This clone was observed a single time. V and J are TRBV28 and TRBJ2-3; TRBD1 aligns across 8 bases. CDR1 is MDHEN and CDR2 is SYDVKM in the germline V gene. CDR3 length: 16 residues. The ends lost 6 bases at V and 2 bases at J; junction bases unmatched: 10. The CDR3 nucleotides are TGTGCCAGCAGCCGTACCGAGGACAGGGACACAGATACGCAGTATTTT. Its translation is CASSRTEDRDTDTQYF. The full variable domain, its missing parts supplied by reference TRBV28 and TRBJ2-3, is DVKVTQSSRYLVKRTGEKVFLECVQDMDHENMFWYRQDPGLGLRLIYFSYDVKMKEKGDIPEGYSVSREKKERFSLILESASTNQTSMYLCASSRTEDRDTDTQYFGPGTRLTVL.

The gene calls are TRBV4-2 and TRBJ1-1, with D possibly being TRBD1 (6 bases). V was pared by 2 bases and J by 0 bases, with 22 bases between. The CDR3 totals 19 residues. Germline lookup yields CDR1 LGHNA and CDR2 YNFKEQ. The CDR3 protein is CASSQNPYTGTPMNTEAFF. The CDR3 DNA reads TGTGCCAGCAGCCAAAACCCTTACACCGGGACACCAATGAACACTGAAGCTTTCTTT.

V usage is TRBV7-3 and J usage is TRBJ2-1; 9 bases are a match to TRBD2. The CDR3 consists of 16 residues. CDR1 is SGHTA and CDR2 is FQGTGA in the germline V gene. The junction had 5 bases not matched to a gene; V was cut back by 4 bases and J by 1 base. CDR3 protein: CASSSSGGLSYNEQFF. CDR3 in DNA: TGTGCCAGCAGCTCCAGCGGGGGGCTATCCTACAATGAGCAGTTCTTC.

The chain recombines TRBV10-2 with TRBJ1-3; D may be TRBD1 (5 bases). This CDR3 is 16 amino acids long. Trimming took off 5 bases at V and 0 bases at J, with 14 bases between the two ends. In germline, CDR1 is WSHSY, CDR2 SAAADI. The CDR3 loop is CASSPGPITSGNTIYF. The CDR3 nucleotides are TGCGCCAGCAGTCCGGGGCCAATTACCTCTGGAAACACCATATATTTT.

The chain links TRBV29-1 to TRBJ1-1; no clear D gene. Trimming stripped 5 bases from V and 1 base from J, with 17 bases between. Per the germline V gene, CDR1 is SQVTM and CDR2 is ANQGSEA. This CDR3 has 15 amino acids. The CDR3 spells CSVTPHGRQNTEAFF. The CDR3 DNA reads TGCAGCGTTACCCCCCACGGCAGGCAGAACACTGAAGCTTTCTTT.

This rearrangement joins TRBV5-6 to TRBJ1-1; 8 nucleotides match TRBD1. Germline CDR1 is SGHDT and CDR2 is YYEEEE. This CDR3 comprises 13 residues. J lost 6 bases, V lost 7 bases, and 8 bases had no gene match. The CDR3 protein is CASGLWTGSEAFF. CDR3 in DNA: TGTGCCAGCGGACTGTGGACAGGGTCTGAAGCTTTCTTT.

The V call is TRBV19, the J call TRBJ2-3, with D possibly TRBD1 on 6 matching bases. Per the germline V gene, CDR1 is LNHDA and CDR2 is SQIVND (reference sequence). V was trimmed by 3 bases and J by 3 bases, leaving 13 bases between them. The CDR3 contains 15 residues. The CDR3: CASSIVPTGTDTQYF. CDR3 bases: TGTGCCAGTAGTATCGTTCCGACAGGTACAGATACGCAGTATTTT.

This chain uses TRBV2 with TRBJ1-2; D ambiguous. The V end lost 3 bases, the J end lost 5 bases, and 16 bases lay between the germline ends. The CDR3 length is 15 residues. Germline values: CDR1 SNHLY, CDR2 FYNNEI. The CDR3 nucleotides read TGTGCCAGCAGTGAGGAACCAGGTCGGACGTATGGCTACACCTTC. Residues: CASSEEPGRTYGYTF. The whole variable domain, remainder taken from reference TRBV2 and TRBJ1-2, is EPEVTQTPSHQVTQMGQEVILRCVPISNHLYFYWYRQILGQKVEFLVSFYNNEISEKSEIFDDQFSVERPDGSNFTLKIRSTKLEDSAMYFCASSEEPGRTYGYTFGSGTRLTVV.

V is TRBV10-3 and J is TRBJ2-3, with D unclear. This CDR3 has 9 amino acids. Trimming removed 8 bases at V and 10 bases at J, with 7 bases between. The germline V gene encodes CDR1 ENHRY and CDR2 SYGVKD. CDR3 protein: CAIGYAQYF. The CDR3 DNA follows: TGTGCCATCGGCTATGCGCAGTATTTT.